The 17 T cell receptor beta chains below all came from one sample that was sequenced in a study of blood T cell repertoires in COVID-19. TCRdb's table, derived via immunoSEQ multiplex PCR, lists solely in-frame clones and lacks some. Counted here are roughly 250,000 clones, 75% to 90% occurring once; the ten biggest clones make up 7.2%. Specimen: peripheral blood. The origin of the receptors is a man in his sixties who had recovered from COVID-19.

The chain couples TRBV27 to TRBJ1-5; 9 bases are shared with TRBD1. Trimming took 6 bases from V and 4 from J; bases not matched to a gene: 10. Germline CDR1 is MNHEY and CDR2 is SMNVEV (reference sequence). The CDR3 totals 16 residues. The CDR3: CASSKLDRGANQPQHF. The CDR3 nucleotides are TGTGCCAGCAGCAAATTGGACAGGGGTGCGAATCAGCCCCAGCATTTT.

J is TRBJ1-6 and V is TRBV5-6; no reliable D call. V shed 0 bases and J shed 0 bases, with 7 bases lying between them. The CDR3 has 16 residues. Germline V gene data show CDR1 as SGHDT and CDR2 as YYEEEE. CDR3 DNA: TGTGCCAGCAGCTTGGTCGGACTCTCCTATAATTCACCCCTCCACTTT. It yields the protein CASSLVGLSYNSPLHF. Supplemented by reference TRBV5-6 and TRBJ1-6, the full variable domain reads DAGVTQSPTHLIKTRGQQVTLRCSPKSGHDTVSWYQQALGQGPQFIFQYYEEEERQRGNFPDRFSGHQFPNYSSELNVNALLLGDSALYLCASSLVGLSYNSPLHFGNGTRLTVT.

The rearrangement joins TRBV7-9 to TRBJ2-1; 10 bases align to TRBD2. CDR1 is SEHNR, CDR2 FQNEAQ, per germline (reference sequence). The CDR3 is 15 residues long. V lost 2 bases, J lost 7 bases, and 5 bases stayed unmatched. CDR3 loop: CASSLLAGGVNEQFF. CDR3 in DNA: TGTGCCAGCAGCTTATTAGCGGGGGGAGTAAATGAGCAGTTCTTC.

This clone has just one count. This chain joins TRBV6-5 and TRBJ2-3, with 8 bases lining up with TRBD2. After removal of 6 bases from V and 2 bases from J, the junction contained 4 bases not matched to a gene. The CDR3 covers 14 residues. The V gene's germline CDR1 is MNHEY and CDR2 SVGAGI. The CDR3 protein is CASSPGLATDTQYF. The CDR3, as DNA: TGTGCCAGCAGCCCCGGACTAGCCACAGATACGCAGTATTTT.

This sequence joins TRBV18 and TRBJ2-2; TRBD1 aligns across 8 bases. Germline loops: CDR1 KGHSH, CDR2 LQKENI. J gave up 5 bases and V 5 bases, and 10 bases lay outside the gene matches. CDR3 length: 16 amino acids. The CDR3 sequence is CASSDSRTGQTGELFF. CDR3 DNA: TGTGCCAGCTCAGATTCCAGGACAGGGCAAACCGGGGAGCTGTTTTTT. Full variable domain (outside the CDR3, taken from reference TRBV18 and TRBJ2-2): NAGVMQNPRHLVRRRGQEARLRCSPMKGHSHVYWYRQLPEEGLKFMVYLQKENIIDESGMPKERFSAEFPKEGPSILRIQQVVRGDSAAYFCASSDSRTGQTGELFFGEGSRLTVL.

This chain uses TRBV30 with TRBJ2-2, with 9 bases aligning to TRBD1. V lost 3 bases to trimming and J lost 4 bases; unmatched junction nucleotides: 12. Germline assignment: CDR1 GTSNPN and CDR2 SVGIG (reference sequence). The CDR3 consists of 17 residues. The CDR3: CAWRGPRDRVGTGELFF. The CDR3 nucleotides read TGTGCCTGGAGGGGCCCCCGGGACAGGGTCGGCACCGGGGAGCTGTTTTTT.

This clone was counted a few times. This CDR3 reads CASKLVPRGNQPQHF. The CDR3 DNA reads TGTGCCAGTAAATTAGTTCCCCGGGGCAATCAGCCCCAGCATTTT. V gene TRBV19 combines with J gene TRBJ1-5; D gene unclear. V gave up 7 bases and J gave up 2 bases, with 15 bases separating them. This CDR3 spans 15 amino acids. Germline V gives CDR1 LNHDA, CDR2 SQIVND (reference sequence).

The chain has TRBV2 and TRBJ2-1; D is possibly TRBD1 (6 bases). The V gene's germline CDR1 is SNHLY and CDR2 FYNNEI. V lost 5 bases and J lost 1, with 12 bases in between. This CDR3 contains 15 residues. DNA of the CDR3: TGTGCCAGCAGTAAGGAGCAGGGGTCCTACAATGAGCAGTTCTTC. Amino acid sequence: CASSKEQGSYNEQFF.

The chain is built from TRBV2 and TRBJ1-4; possibly TRBD1 for D (5 bases). The V gene lost 6 bases and the J gene lost 3 bases, with 11 bases spanning the gap. Germline V gene lookup returns CDR1 SNHLY and CDR2 FYNNEI. The CDR3 contains 14 residues. CDR3 sequence (DNA): TGTGCCAGCAGCCGGGGGAACGCTAATGAAAAACTGTTTTTT. As protein: CASSRGNANEKLFF. Looking up the rest from reference TRBV2 and TRBJ1-4 gives the full variable domain: EPEVTQTPSHQVTQMGQEVILRCVPISNHLYFYWYRQILGQKVEFLVSFYNNEISEKSEIFDDQFSVERPDGSNFTLKIRSTKLEDSAMYFCASSRGNANEKLFFGSGTQLSVL.

This rearrangement joins TRBV6-5 to TRBJ1-5; unclear D gene. The CDR3 loop spans 13 amino acids. V was pared by 5 bases and J by 3 bases, with 8 bases between. Germline V gene lookup returns CDR1 MNHEY and CDR2 SVGAGI. In DNA form, the CDR3 reads TGTGCCAGCAGTCGGAGCCCCAATCAGCCCCAGCATTTT. Encoded protein: CASSRSPNQPQHF.

This chain uses TRBV5-4 with TRBJ2-3, with 9 nucleotides matching TRBD2. The V gene's germline CDR1 is SGHNT and CDR2 YYREEE (reference sequence). CDR3 length equals 17 residues. V was clipped by 0 bases and J by 0 bases; unmatched bases: 5. CDR3 nucleotide sequence: TGTGCCAGCAGCTTGGATAGCGGGGGCCCTAGCACAGATACGCAGTATTTT. This sequence encodes CASSLDSGGPSTDTQYF.

The chain links TRBV14 to TRBJ1-6, with 7 bases matching TRBD1. Germline loops: CDR1 SGHDN, CDR2 FVKESK. Trimming cost V 0 bases and J 7 bases; bases outside gene matches: 6. CDR3 length: 16 residues. As DNA, the CDR3 is TGTGCCAGCAGCCAAGATAGGGGGCGATACAATTCACCCCTCCACTTT. It is translated as CASSQDRGRYNSPLHF. The full variable domain, rest sourced from reference TRBV14 and TRBJ1-6, is EAGVTQFPSHSVIEKGQTVTLRCDPISGHDNLYWYRRVMGKEIKFLLHFVKESKQDESGMPNNRFLAERTGGTYSTLKVQPAELEDSGVYFCASSQDRGRYNSPLHFGNGTRLTVT.

V is TRBV29-1 and J is TRBJ2-2; D possibly corresponds to TRBD2 (6 bases). The CDR3 length is 13 residues. The V gene lost 6 bases and the J gene lost 7 bases, with 15 bases spanning the gap. The germline V gene has CDR1 SQVTM and CDR2 ANQGSEA. CDR3 DNA sequence: TGCAGCGTGGCCGCGGGGCAGGGCGGGGAGCTGTTTTTT. It codes for CSVAAGQGGELFF.

This clone was seen just once. This chain joins TRBV19 and TRBJ2-7, with 8 bases that match TRBD1. V shed 5 bases and J 2 bases; nucleotides not matched to a gene: 8. Germline V lookup: CDR1 LNHDA, CDR2 SQIVND (reference sequence). CDR3 length: 15 residues. DNA for the CDR3: TGTGCCAGTAGTCCTTCGGGGACAGGCCCCTACGAGCAGTACTTC. Amino acids: CASSPSGTGPYEQYF.

The chain combines TRBV6-6 with TRBJ1-5, with 7 bases that match TRBD1. The CDR3 runs to 14 residues. The J segment lost 6 bases and the V segment lost 6 bases, leaving 8 bases of the junction unmatched. The germline V gene has CDR1 MNHNY and CDR2 SVGAGI (reference sequence). The CDR3 DNA sequence: TGTGCCAGCAGCACCGGGACAGTTCTTCAGCCCCAGCATTTT. Translation gives CASSTGTVLQPQHF.

The CDR3 DNA follows: TGTGCCACCAGCAGAGTTGATGGTCTAGACGGGGCCAAAAACATTCAGTACTTC. It translates to CATSRVDGLDGAKNIQYF. V gene TRBV15 combines with J gene TRBJ2-4; D ambiguous. The CDR3 runs to 18 residues. V was pared by 1 base and J by 1 base, with 17 bases between. Germline V lookup: CDR1 LNHNV, CDR2 YYDKDF (reference sequence).

V gene TRBV5-1 combines with J gene TRBJ2-5; 8 bases align to TRBD2. The CDR3 extends over 18 amino acids. Per germline, CDR1 SGHRS and CDR2 YFSETQ. V lost 0 bases, J lost 4 bases, and 14 bases stayed unmatched. The CDR3 loop reads CASSLGGRQHPALETQYF. In DNA form, the CDR3 reads TGCGCCAGCAGCTTGGGCGGGAGGCAACACCCGGCCCTAGAGACCCAGTACTTC.